This TCR beta chain stems from a study of T cell responses to AZD1222 COVID-19 vaccine. V dropped 10 bases and J dropped 8 bases, with 14 bases sitting between them. The germline gives CDR1 KGHSH, CDR2 LQKENI. The CDR3 is 12 amino acids. Only in-frame clones appear in the TCRdb table, and some are missing; sequencing was by immunoSEQ multiplex PCR. This sample has roughly 200,000 clones, with approximately 92% found just once. For this clone: Antigen specificity is unknown.

Whole-study findings and limits: No repertoire was sampled before or during the peak T cell response, only after it. Spike-specific TCR breadth and depth grew following two AZD1222 doses. Donor demographics were predominantly white British with a female majority; clonal diversity may be underestimated. Only five or six individuals given AZD1222 were seropositive at baseline.

The chain employs TRBV18 and TRBJ1-4; unclear D gene. The clonotype was recovered from an adult in good health. The source was peripheral blood, collected on day 0 of AZD1222 vaccination. CDR3 DNA: TGTGCCACGGCCCAAAACCGCGAAAAACTGTTTTTT. Protein product: CATAQNREKLFF. The full variable domain, rest sourced from reference TRBV18 and TRBJ1-4, is NAGVMQNPRHLVRRRGQEARLRCSPMKGHSHVYWYRQLPEEGLKFMVYLQKENIIDESGMPKERFSAEFPKEGPSILRIQQVVRGDSAAYFCATAQNREKLFFGSGTQLSVL.